This TCR beta chain stems from a study of cytomegalovirus exposure and HLA in healthy donors. Study summary: Later, an analysis reported that the 130 or so validation repertoires had used the same platform as the 666 first-cohort repertoires.

Study results and limitations: Reports indicated that the classifier achieved high specificity and sensitivity in diagnosing cytomegalovirus status.

V lost 0 bases and J lost 3; bases outside the gene matches: 4. Looked up from germline, CDR1 is LNHNV and CDR2 is YYDKDF (reference sequence). The CDR3 consists of 17 residues. The method was immunoSEQ multiplex PCR; TCRdb's version includes in-frame clones alone and lacks a portion of them. The profile shows 150,000 to 200,000 clones, 75% to 95% of them singletons. About this clone: What it recognizes is unknown.

The source material was PBMCs. This clonotype originated in a woman aged 18 to 35 in good health and CMV-seropositive. The chain employs TRBV15 and TRBJ2-3; 12 nucleotides match TRBD2. This chain's CDR3 is CATSRDSTSGRTDTQYF. CDR3 nucleotides: TGTGCCACCAGCAGAGATTCAACTAGCGGGAGGACAGATACGCAGTATTTT.